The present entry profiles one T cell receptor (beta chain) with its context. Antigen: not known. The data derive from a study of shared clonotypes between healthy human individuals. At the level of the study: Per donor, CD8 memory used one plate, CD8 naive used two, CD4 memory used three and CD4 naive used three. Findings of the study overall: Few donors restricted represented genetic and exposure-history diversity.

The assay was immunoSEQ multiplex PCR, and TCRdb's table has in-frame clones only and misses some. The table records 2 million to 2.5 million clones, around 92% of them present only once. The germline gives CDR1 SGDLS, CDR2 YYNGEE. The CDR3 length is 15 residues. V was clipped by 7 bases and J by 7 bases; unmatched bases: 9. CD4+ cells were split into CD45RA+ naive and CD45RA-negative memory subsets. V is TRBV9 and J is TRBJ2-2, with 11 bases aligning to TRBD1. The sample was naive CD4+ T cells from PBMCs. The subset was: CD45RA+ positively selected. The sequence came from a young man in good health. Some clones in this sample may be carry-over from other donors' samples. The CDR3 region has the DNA TGTGCCAGCGGACACGGGACAGGGGGTTTCGGGGAGCTGTTTTTT. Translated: CASGHGTGGFGELFF.